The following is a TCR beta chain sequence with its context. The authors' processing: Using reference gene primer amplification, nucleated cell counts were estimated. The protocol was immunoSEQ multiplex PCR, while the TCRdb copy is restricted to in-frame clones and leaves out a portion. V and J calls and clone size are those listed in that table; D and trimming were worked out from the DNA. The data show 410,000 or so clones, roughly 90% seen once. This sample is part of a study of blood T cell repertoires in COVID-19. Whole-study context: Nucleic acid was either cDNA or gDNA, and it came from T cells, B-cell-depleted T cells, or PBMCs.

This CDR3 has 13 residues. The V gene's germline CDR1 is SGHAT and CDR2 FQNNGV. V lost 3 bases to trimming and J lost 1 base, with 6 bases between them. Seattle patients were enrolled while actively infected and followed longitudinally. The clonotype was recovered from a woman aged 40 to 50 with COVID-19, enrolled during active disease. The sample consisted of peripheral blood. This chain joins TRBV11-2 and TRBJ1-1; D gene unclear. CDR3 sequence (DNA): TGTGCCAGCAGCTTTCAAGCGAACACTGAAGCTTTCTTT. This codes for CASSFQANTEAFF.